A single sample is the source of the 20 T cell receptor beta chains below, sequenced in a study of T cell repertoires in cytomegalovirus infection. One entry per CDR3 protein, called by TCRdb with MiXCR from the reads. The sample has around 740,000 distinct CDR3 sequences; roughly 35% are singletons. The sequencing input was PBMCs. The receptor set was obtained from a human donor in good health (CMV status not recorded). Some clones in this sample may be carry-over from other donors' samples.

This clonotype was seen a handful of times. The chain employs TRBV7-2 and TRBJ2-2; 7 nucleotides agree with TRBD2. The CDR3 is 17 residues long. Per germline, CDR1 SGHTA and CDR2 FQGNSA. V lost 1 base, J lost 4 bases, and 9 bases stayed unmatched. CDR3 in DNA: TGTGCCAGCAGCTTAGAGGGGAGACTAGCCGGCACCGGGGAGCTGTTTTTT. Translating it yields CASSLEGRLAGTGELFF.

A few counts support this clonotype. The J gene is TRBJ2-1, the V gene TRBV7-8, with a tentative D call TRBD1 (6 bases). CDR1 and CDR2 from the germline V gene are SGHVS and FQNEAQ. The CDR3 is 15 amino acids. The ends were cut back, 5 bases at V and 2 bases at J, with 13 bases in the middle. The CDR3 DNA sequence: TGTGCCAGCAGCCGGACAGAAAATACCTACAATGAGCAGTTCTTC. Translating gives CASSRTENTYNEQFF.

The rearrangement joins TRBV15 to TRBJ2-1; 10 positions agree with TRBD2. The CDR3 contains 17 residues. The junction had 10 bases not matched to a gene; V was cut back by 0 bases and J by 8 bases. From germline, CDR1 is LNHNV and CDR2 YYDKDF (reference sequence). The CDR3: CATSRDKGTSAYDEQFF. The CDR3 nucleotides are TGTGCCACCAGCAGAGATAAAGGGACTAGCGCCTATGATGAGCAGTTCTTC. Combining the CDR3 with reference TRBV15 and TRBJ2-1 gives the whole variable domain DAMVIQNPRYQVTQFGKPVTLSCSQTLNHNVMYWYQQKSSQAPKLLFHYYDKDFNNEADTPDNFQSRRPNTSFCFLDIRSPGLGDTAMYLCATSRDKGTSAYDEQFFGPGTRLTVL.

This clonotype has more than one count but fewer than ten. The gene calls are TRBV7-3 and TRBJ2-5, with D possibly being TRBD2 (6 bases). The CDR3 is 15 amino acids. CDR1 and CDR2 (germline): SGHTA, FQGTGA. V was pared by 5 bases and J by 3 bases, with 16 bases between. The CDR3 protein is CASSPTGGSEETQYF. The DNA of the CDR3 is TGTGCCAGCAGCCCAACTGGGGGGTCGGAAGAGACCCAGTACTTC.

Regarding this clonotype: A read error is possible here, since a much larger clone lies one base away. The chain carries TRBV7-6 and TRBJ2-1, with TRBD1 matching over 7 bases. The CDR3 sequence is 14 residues long. Germline V gene data show CDR1 as SGHVS and CDR2 as FNYEAQ. The CDR3 region is CAISSSRTGLEQFF. The CDR3 bases are TGTGCCATCAGCTCGTCACGGACAGGACTTGAGCAGTTCTTC.

This clonotype was observed many times. CDR3 in DNA: TGTGCCAGTAGTATACTAGCCGGGGAGCTGTTTTTT. Its protein product is CASSILAGELFF. The V and J genes are TRBV19 and TRBJ2-2; D is unclear. The length of the CDR3 is 12 residues. Germline V gene lookup returns CDR1 LNHDA and CDR2 SQIVND (reference sequence). V was cut by 2 bases and J by 6 bases, with 4 bases left in between. Complete variable domain (other parts from reference TRBV19 and TRBJ2-2): DGGITQSPKYLFRKEGQNVTLSCEQNLNHDAMYWYRQDPGQGLRLIYYSQIVNDFQKGDIAEGYSVSREKKESFPLTVTSAQKNPTAFYLCASSILAGELFFGEGSRLTVL.

This clonotype was counted ten times or more. The chain is built from TRBV7-6 and TRBJ1-5; 8 nucleotides match TRBD1. The CDR3 is 17 amino acids. The V segment lost 1 base and the J segment 2 bases; nucleotides outside the gene matches: 7. The germline gives CDR1 SGHVS, CDR2 FNYEAQ. CDR3 region: CASSLVQGAKGNQPQHF. The CDR3 coding sequence is TGTGCCAGCAGCTTAGTGCAGGGGGCGAAGGGCAATCAGCCCCAGCATTTT.

This chain uses TRBV7-9 with TRBJ1-2; tentatively, D is TRBD1 (6 bases). V lost 10 bases and J lost 9, with 21 bases in between. Germline CDR1 and CDR2: SEHNR and FQNEAQ (reference sequence). The length of the CDR3 is 13 residues. The CDR3 DNA reads TGTGCCACCGAAAATGGAGGGGGGCCACGCTACACCTTC. This sequence encodes CATENGGGPRYTF.

This sequence joins TRBV9 and TRBJ1-1, with D possibly being TRBD1 (5 bases). The CDR3 sequence is 15 residues long. V lost 4 bases, J lost 2 bases, and 15 bases lay in between. Germline lookup yields CDR1 SGDLS and CDR2 YYNGEE. CDR3 loop: CASSYYGTANTEAFF. The CDR3 bases are TGTGCCAGCAGCTATTACGGGACGGCAAACACTGAAGCTTTCTTT. The full variable domain, in which reference TRBV9 and TRBJ1-1 provide the parts outside the CDR3, is DSGVTQTPKHLITATGQRVTLRCSPRSGDLSVYWYQQSLDQGLQFLIQYYNGEERAKGNILERFSAQQFPDLHSELNLSSLELGDSALYFCASSYYGTANTEAFFGQGTRLTVV.

This clonotype appeared a few times. The chain couples TRBV6-1 to TRBJ2-3; D is uncertain. Trimming removed 1 base at V and 7 bases at J, with 6 bases between. Looked up from germline, CDR1 is MNHNS and CDR2 is SASEGT. This CDR3 is built from 12 residues. This chain's CDR3 is CASSEEWYTQYF. CDR3 DNA: TGTGCCAGCAGTGAAGAGTGGTATACGCAGTATTTT.

This clonotype showed up just a few times. The genes are TRBV29-1 and TRBJ2-2, with 12 bases identical to TRBD1. Looked up from germline, CDR1 is SQVTM and CDR2 is ANQGSEA. V was pared by 4 bases and J by 6 bases, with 3 bases of the junction left unmatched. CDR3 length: 14 amino acids. CDR3 amino acids: CSVVGTGGPGELFF. The CDR3, as DNA: TGCAGCGTTGTAGGGACAGGGGGCCCCGGGGAGCTGTTTTTT.

On this clonotype: Mismatch with germline at one junction end may stem from a read error. This rearrangement joins TRBV9 to TRBJ1-1; D is possibly TRBD1 (6 bases). The germline CDR1 and CDR2 sequences are SGDLS and YYNGEE. The CDR3 contains 15 residues. The CDR3 DNA reads TGTGCCAGCAGCGTAGGTGGAGGGGGGGACACTGTAGCTTTCTTT. Protein product: CASSVGGGGDTVAFF.

This clonotype was counted ten times or more. The chain is built from TRBV11-2 and TRBJ2-1; tentatively, D is TRBD1 or TRBD2 (6 bases each). The CDR3 has 15 amino acids. Trimming removed 4 bases at V and 2 bases at J, with 12 bases between. Germline V gene data show CDR1 as SGHAT and CDR2 as FQNNGV. CDR3 nucleotides: TGTGCCAGCAGCTCGGGAGCAGGGGCCTACAATGAGCAGTTCTTC. Protein sequence: CASSSGAGAYNEQFF.

This clonotype came up a few times. This sequence joins TRBV12-3 or TRBV12-4 and TRBJ1-2; 7 positions agree with TRBD1. Germline trimming cut 5 bases from V and 6 bases from J; bases unmatched to any gene: 15. The CDR3 runs to 16 residues. CDR3 coding DNA: TGTGCCAGCAGTCTTGGCGGACAGGCAAGAAGTGATGGCTACACCTTC. It is translated as CASSLGGQARSDGYTF.

A few counts support this clonotype. The V and J genes are TRBV12-3 or TRBV12-4 and TRBJ2-1; unclear D gene. V shed 1 base and J shed 9 bases, with 7 bases lying between them. This CDR3 contains 12 residues. The CDR3 sequence: CASSLVRSEQFF. The CDR3, as DNA: TGTGCCAGCAGTTTAGTAAGGAGTGAGCAGTTCTTC.

This sequence joins TRBV10-3 and TRBJ1-5, with TRBD1 identical over 9 bases. Germline assignment: CDR1 ENHRY and CDR2 SYGVKD. V was pared by 6 bases and J by 2 bases, with 5 bases of the junction left unmatched. This CDR3 region has 15 residues. The CDR3 loop is CAIRGTGGGNQPQHF. The DNA of the CDR3 is TGTGCCATCAGAGGAACAGGGGGCGGCAATCAGCCCCAGCATTTT.

This chain joins TRBV6-1 and TRBJ1-2, with a possible D match to TRBD1 (5 bases). V lost 2 bases to trimming and J lost 8 bases, with 12 bases between them. Germline values: CDR1 MNHNS, CDR2 SASEGT. The CDR3 consists of 13 residues. Written as DNA, the CDR3 is TGTGCCAGCAGTGAATCTCGGGGGGACGGCTACACCTTC. Translation: CASSESRGDGYTF.

This chain connects TRBV5-6 to TRBJ2-1; D gene ambiguous. Germline V CDR1 and CDR2: SGHDT, YYEEEE. CDR3 length equals 15 residues. V lost 3 bases and J lost 5, with 15 bases in between. The CDR3 bases are TGTGCCAGCAGCTCCGTTGGCACGAACGACAATGAGCAGTTCTTC. This codes for CASSSVGTNDNEQFF.

V gene TRBV12-3 or TRBV12-4 combines with J gene TRBJ1-4; D gene ambiguous. The CDR3 is 13 amino acids. Trimming stripped 1 base from V and 8 bases from J, with 8 bases between. The CDR3 loop is CASSLVHTEKLFF. DNA for the CDR3: TGTGCCAGCAGTTTAGTCCATACGGAAAAACTGTTTTTT.

A few counts support this clonotype. The chain carries TRBV28 and TRBJ1-6; TRBD1 is a possible D gene (5 bases). CDR1 and CDR2 (germline): MDHEN, SYDVKM. The V and J ends lost 5 bases and 7 bases respectively, with 18 bases between them. The length of the CDR3 is 16 residues. CDR3 DNA: TGTGCCAGCAGTACGATTCCGGGACGGACAAATTCACCCCTCCACTTT. Translation gives CASSTIPGRTNSPLHF.